The subject of this entry is one T cell receptor beta chain. Using immunoSEQ multiplex PCR, the repertoire was profiled, and TCRdb retains in-frame clones only, with some absent. The table shows approximately 97,000 clones, with more than 75% occurring only once. The entry originates in a study of blood T cell repertoires in COVID-19. Sequencing used peripheral blood. This receptor was identified in a human donor in a cohort sampled during active COVID-19.

The CDR3 nucleotides read TGTGCCATCTGGGAGGGCACCGGGGAGCTGTTTTTT. Amino acids: CAIWEGTGELFF. V usage is TRBV10-3 and J usage is TRBJ2-2; 7 nucleotides align to TRBD2. The CDR3 sequence is 12 residues long. J lost 4 bases, V lost 8 bases, and 1 base had no gene match. CDR1 and CDR2 from the germline V gene are ENHRY and SYGVKD.